This entry lists 2 T cell receptor beta chains sequenced from one sample in a study of CD8 T cells in ankylosing spondylitis. Study outcomes and limitations: What seemed typical of ankylosing spondylitis blood was a TCR beta motif built from about eight highly homologous variants.

Their target antigens are unknown. TCRdb ran MiXCR on the 5' RACE reads and lists one entry per CDR3 protein. Here the sample spans a few hundred thousand distinct CDR3 sequences, about a sixth being singletons. Source material: blood, either unsorted or a sorted T cell fraction (not recorded which). The receptors here all came from a male donor with ankylosing spondylitis.

In its sample, this clonotype was seen many times. The chain recombines TRBV30 with TRBJ2-7; D unclear. Trimming stripped 0 bases from V and 4 bases from J, with 10 bases between. The CDR3 is 13 residues long. Germline-derived CDR1 and CDR2 are GTSNPN and SVGIG (reference sequence). The CDR3 sequence is CAWSVGRSYEQYF. In DNA, the CDR3 is TGTGCCTGGAGTGTCGGCAGGTCTTACGAGCAGTACTTC.

This clonotype was seen at least ten times. The chain recombines TRBV12-3 or TRBV12-4 with TRBJ2-3, with D unclear. With 7 bases removed from V and 8 bases from J, the gap between germline ends came to 13 bases. This CDR3 comprises 12 residues. The CDR3 spells CASTLTPGTQYF. DNA for the CDR3: TGTGCCAGCACCCTCACCCCCGGTACGCAGTATTTT.